These T cell receptor beta chains were read from a single sample in a study of blood T cell repertoires in COVID-19. This table comes from immunoSEQ multiplex PCR, and its TCRdb copy is limited to in-frame clones, with some not included. The sample lists 350,000 to 400,000 clones; around 87% were seen once. The material sequenced was PBMCs or T cells enriched from blood (not recorded which). Receptors were obtained from a man aged 40-55 years in a cohort exposed to, infected with or recovered from COVID-19 (not recorded which). The CDR3 runs from the conserved cysteine through the conserved F or W. The order of the fields is V gene, CDR3 length, clone size, J gene, D gene, CDR3 protein, CDR3 DNA. The D gene is left open where the match is weak. Expanded clones are given a class, and other clones once, few, many or no size at all.

V: TRBV28
length: 13
size: -
J: TRBJ2-3
D: -
CDR3: CASSLRSKDTQYF
DNA: TGTGCCAGCAGTTTAAGGAGTAAGGATACGCAGTATTTT

V: TRBV27
length: 16
size: -
J: TRBJ2-7
D: TRBD2
CDR3: CASSLSWGGSVGEQYF
DNA: TGTGCCAGCAGTCTCTCCTGGGGCGGGAGCGTGGGGGAGCAGTACTTC

V: TRBV11-3
length: 15
size: -
J: TRBJ1-1
D: TRBD1
CDR3: CASSPGQGGNTEAFF
DNA: TGTGCCAGCAGCCCCGGACAGGGGGGGAACACTGAAGCTTTCTTT

V: TRBV5-1
length: 14
size: -
J: TRBJ2-7
D: -
CDR3: CASSLQRSSYEQYF
DNA: TGCGCCAGCAGCTTACAAAGGAGCTCCTACGAGCAGTACTTC

V: TRBV10-1
length: 15
size: -
J: TRBJ2-3
D: -
CDR3: CASSEGGGRTDTQYF
DNA: TGCGCCAGCAGCGAGGGGGGAGGGCGCACAGATACGCAGTATTTT

V: TRBV19
length: 14
size: -
J: TRBJ1-1
D: -
CDR3: CASSIRGLNTEAFF
DNA: TGTGCCAGTAGTATAAGGGGTCTGAACACTGAAGCTTTCTTT

V: TRBV10-3
length: 17
size: -
J: TRBJ2-7
D: TRBD2
CDR3: CDISRTGTSGRVYEQYF
DNA: TGTGACATCAGTCGCACCGGGACTAGCGGGAGGGTCTACGAGCAGTACTTC

V: TRBV30
length: 17
size: -
J: TRBJ1-5
D: TRBD1
CDR3: CAWSADRGPKSNQPQHF
DNA: TGTGCCTGGAGTGCCGACAGGGGGCCTAAGAGCAATCAGCCCCAGCATTTT

V: TRBV5-1
length: 14
size: -
J: TRBJ2-1
D: TRBD2
CDR3: CASSPRLAGNEQFF
DNA: TGCGCCAGCAGCCCGAGACTAGCCGGCAATGAGCAGTTCTTC

V: TRBV7-9
length: 12
size: once
J: TRBJ2-1
D: -
CDR3: CASIRQGNEQFF
DNA: TGTGCCAGCATTCGCCAGGGCAATGAGCAGTTCTTC

V: TRBV18
length: 15
size: -
J: TRBJ2-7
D: TRBD2
CDR3: CASSPPGLAGPTQYF
DNA: TGTGCCAGCTCACCACCGGGACTAGCGGGACCTACGCAGTACTTC

V: TRBV30
length: 11
size: -
J: TRBJ1-1
D: -
CDR3: CAWSPRLEAFF
DNA: TGTGCCTGGAGTCCCAGACTTGAAGCTTTCTTT

V: TRBV2
length: 14
size: few
J: TRBJ2-7
D: TRBD2
CDR3: CASRLLAGGNEQYF
DNA: TGTGCCAGCAGGCTACTAGCGGGAGGAAACGAGCAGTACTTC

V: TRBV18
length: 12
size: -
J: TRBJ1-1
D: -
CDR3: CASSPERTEAFF
DNA: TGTGCCAGCTCACCCGAGCGCACTGAAGCTTTCTTT

V: TRBV3-1/TRBV3-2
length: 15
size: -
J: TRBJ1-3
D: -
CDR3: CASSPTTTIRNTIYF
DNA: TGTGCCAGCAGCCCGACTACTACGATCCGAAACACCATATATTTT

V: TRBV27
length: 14
size: -
J: TRBJ1-1
D: -
CDR3: CASSRGPLYGEAFF
DNA: TGTGCCAGCAGTCGTGGGCCACTCTATGGTGAAGCTTTCTTT

V: TRBV27
length: 15
size: -
J: TRBJ1-6
D: TRBD1
CDR3: CASSFLTGGDSPLHF
DNA: TGTGCCAGCAGTTTCCTCACAGGGGGAGATTCACCCCTCCACTTT

V: TRBV5-5
length: 13
size: -
J: TRBJ1-2
D: TRBD1
CDR3: CASSGGQLYGYTF
DNA: TGTGCCAGCAGCGGGGGACAGCTCTATGGCTACACCTTC

V: TRBV5-6
length: 13
size: -
J: TRBJ1-4
D: -
CDR3: CASSPWGNEKLFF
DNA: TGTGCCAGCAGCCCTTGGGGCAATGAAAAACTGTTTTTT

V: TRBV7-3
length: 13
size: once
J: TRBJ2-2
D: -
CDR3: CASSPGLTGELFF
DNA: TGTGCCAGCAGCCCCGGACTAACCGGGGAGCTGTTTTTT

V: TRBV3-1/TRBV3-2
length: 13
size: -
J: TRBJ1-1
D: -
CDR3: CASNPGGRTEAFF
DNA: TGTGCCAGCAACCCTGGGGGGAGGACTGAAGCTTTCTTT

V: TRBV7-9
length: 13
size: -
J: TRBJ1-2
D: -
CDR3: CASSLNGFGSYTF
DNA: TGTGCCAGCAGCTTAAACGGGTTCGGAAGCTACACCTTC